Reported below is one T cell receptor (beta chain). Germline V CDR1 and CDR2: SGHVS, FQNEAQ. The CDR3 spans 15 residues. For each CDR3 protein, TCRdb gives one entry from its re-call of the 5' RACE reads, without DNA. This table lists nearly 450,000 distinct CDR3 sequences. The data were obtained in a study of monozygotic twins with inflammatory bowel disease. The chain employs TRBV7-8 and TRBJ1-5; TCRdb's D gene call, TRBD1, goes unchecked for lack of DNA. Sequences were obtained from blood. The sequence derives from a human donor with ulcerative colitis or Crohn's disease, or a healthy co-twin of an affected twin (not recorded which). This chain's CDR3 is CASSFAGGEGQPQHF.